The 27 T cell receptor beta chains reported below all come from one sample, sequenced in a study of identical twins. One entry per CDR3 protein results from TCRdb running MiXCR on the 5' RACE reads. The profile shows hundreds of thousands of distinct CDR3 sequences, less than 9% of them singletons. These same data were also listed under a study on yellow fever vaccine responses in identical twins.

Sequenced sample: memory (CD45RO+) T cells sorted from blood. The receptors derive from a woman between 18 and 29 years old in good health.

This clonotype was seen repeatedly, ten times or more. The rearrangement uses TRBV27 and TRBJ2-7; the D call may be TRBD1 or TRBD2 (5 bases each). Germline CDR1 MNHEY, CDR2 SMNVEV (reference sequence). The V and J ends lost 1 base and 5 bases respectively, with 15 bases between them. CDR3 length: 15 residues. DNA of the CDR3: TGTGCCAGCAGTTTATGGGGGAAATGGCGCCACGAGCAGTACTTC. Translation gives CASSLWGKWRHEQYF.

The CDR3 here is CASSIQATYEQYF. In DNA form, the CDR3 reads TGTGCCAGTAGTATACAGGCTACCTACGAGCAGTACTTC. The gene calls are TRBV19 and TRBJ2-7; D is ambiguous. The CDR3 has 13 amino acids. Trimming pared 2 bases from V and 2 bases from J, leaving 7 bases between. Germline CDR1 is LNHDA and CDR2 is SQIVND (reference sequence).

This clonotype has at least ten counts. The CDR3 sequence: CASRQLAGGRDTQYF. The DNA of the CDR3 is TGTGCCAGCAGGCAGCTAGCGGGGGGGAGGGATACGCAGTATTTT. The V call is TRBV12-3 or TRBV12-4, the J call TRBJ2-3, with TRBD2 identical over 12 bases. Trimming took 6 bases from V and 6 from J; bases not matched to a gene: 7. This CDR3 contains 15 residues.

The V gene is TRBV2, the J gene TRBJ1-4; perhaps TRBD1 as D (6 bases). Per the germline V gene, CDR1 is SNHLY and CDR2 is FYNNEI. Trimming cost V 10 bases and J 7 bases, with 19 bases left between them. The CDR3 is made up of 14 amino acids. CDR3 loop: CATEQGVRGEKLFF. The CDR3 DNA reads as TGTGCCACAGAACAGGGAGTGCGCGGTGAAAAACTGTTTTTT.

This sequence joins TRBV13 and TRBJ2-5; 9 nucleotides align to TRBD2. The CDR3 spans 15 residues. Per germline, CDR1 PRHDT and CDR2 FYEKMQ (reference sequence). V gave up 7 bases and J gave up 3 bases; unmatched junction bases: 9. The CDR3 DNA is TGTGCCAGCACCCCCGGGCCTAGCGGGAAAGAGACCCAGTACTTC. It yields the protein CASTPGPSGKETQYF.

The J gene is TRBJ2-3, the V gene TRBV7-9; either TRBD1 or TRBD2 may fit D (6 bases each). The V end was cut by 5 bases, the J end by 6 bases, with 15 bases between. The germline gives CDR1 SEHNR, CDR2 FQNEAQ (reference sequence). CDR3 length: 14 residues. This CDR3 reads CASSPRRGEDTQYF. CDR3 sequence (DNA): TGTGCCAGCAGCCCCCGGAGGGGGGAGGATACGCAGTATTTT.

This chain links TRBV5-1 with TRBJ2-1; D is unresolved. V was pared by 5 bases and J by 3 bases, with 12 bases between. This CDR3 spans 14 amino acids. Germline CDR1 reads SGHRS; CDR2 reads YFSETQ. As DNA, the CDR3 is TGCGCCAGCAGTGGCGGCGCCCTCTACAATGAGCAGTTCTTC. Translated: CASSGGALYNEQFF. Filled out from reference TRBV5-1 and TRBJ2-1, the complete variable domain reads KAGVTQTPRYLIKTRGQQVTLSCSPISGHRSVSWYQQTPGQGLQFLFEYFSETQRNKGNFPGRFSGRQFSNSRSEMNVSTLELGDSALYLCASSGGALYNEQFFGPGTRLTVL.

This clonotype has only a few counts. CDR3 in amino acids: CASSVGGDGAEAFF. CDR3 nucleotide sequence: TGTGCCAGCAGCGTTGGAGGGGATGGGGCCGAAGCTTTCTTT. The chain combines TRBV9 with TRBJ1-1, with TRBD1 as a possible D gene (5 bases). Germline CDR1 reads SGDLS; CDR2 reads YYNGEE. Between the trimmed V and J ends, which lost 2 bases and 8 bases, there was a span of 16 bases. This CDR3 has 14 residues.

This chain links TRBV19 with TRBJ2-5, with D unresolved. Germline-derived CDR1 and CDR2 are LNHDA and SQIVND (reference sequence). The CDR3 runs 12 residues. Between the trimmed V and J ends, which lost 3 bases and 2 bases, there was a span of 4 bases. The CDR3 sequence: CASSMQQETQYF. CDR3 DNA sequence: TGTGCCAGTAGTATGCAGCAAGAGACCCAGTACTTC.

The V call is TRBV7-6, the J call TRBJ1-4; D possibly corresponds to TRBD1 (5 bases). The CDR3 has 13 amino acids. V was shortened by 0 bases and J by 12 bases, with 11 bases between the two germline ends. Germline-derived CDR1 and CDR2 are SGHVS and FNYEAQ. The CDR3: CASSLARGTELFF. The DNA for the CDR3 is TGTGCCAGCAGCTTAGCGAGAGGGACTGAACTGTTTTTT. The variable domain in full, completed from reference TRBV7-6 and TRBJ1-4, reads GAGVSQSPRYKVTKRGQDVALRCDPISGHVSLYWYRQALGQGPEFLTYFNYEAQQDKSGLPNDRFSAERPEGSISTLTIQRTEQRDSAMYRCASSLARGTELFFGSGTQLSVL.

The chain uses TRBV5-1 and TRBJ1-3; 8 bases line up with TRBD1. CDR3 length: 15 amino acids. The trim removed 5 bases at V and 0 bases at J, leaving 4 bases unmatched. Germline V gene data show CDR1 as SGHRS and CDR2 as YFSETQ. The DNA for the CDR3 is TGCGCCAGCAGGGCGGGACAGGCCTCTGGAAACACCATATATTTT. Translated, it gives CASRAGQASGNTIYF.

This clonotype was seen a handful of times. The chain combines TRBV3-1 with TRBJ2-1; TRBD2 is a possible D gene (6 bases). Germline lookup yields CDR1 LGHDT and CDR2 YNNKEL (reference sequence). The CDR3 spans 14 residues. V was pared by 0 bases and J by 9 bases, with 12 bases between. CDR3 nucleotide sequence: TGTGCCAGCAGCCAAGATATGGGGGGAGGTGAGCAGTTCTTC. It codes for CASSQDMGGGEQFF.

This clonotype came up many times. V is TRBV12-3 or TRBV12-4 and J is TRBJ1-4, with D possibly being TRBD1 (5 bases). V was clipped by 6 bases and J by 3 bases, with 14 bases between them. The CDR3 spans 15 residues. Here the CDR3 reads CASRLLQGPNEKLFF. CDR3 sequence (DNA): TGTGCCAGCAGGCTACTCCAGGGTCCTAATGAAAAACTGTTTTTT.

This clonotype came up a few times. The chain has TRBV4-1 and TRBJ1-2, with D possibly matching TRBD1 (6 bases). The germline V gene encodes CDR1 MGHRA and CDR2 YSYEKL. The CDR3 runs to 18 residues. The V end was cut by 5 bases, the J end by 0 bases, with 22 bases between. The CDR3 reads CASSTFRQAHRANYGYTF. The DNA of the CDR3 is TGCGCCAGCAGCACTTTCAGACAGGCGCATCGAGCTAACTATGGCTACACCTTC.

This clonotype was recorded many times. The chain is built from TRBV5-1 and TRBJ1-2, with 12 positions matching TRBD1. J gave up 0 bases and V 2 bases, and 5 bases lay outside the gene matches. The CDR3 has 17 amino acids. Germline V gene sequence: CDR1 SGHRS, CDR2 YFSETQ. CDR3 nucleotides: TGCGCCAGCAGCTTTGCCGGGACAGGGGGCACTAACTATGGCTACACCTTC. Protein sequence: CASSFAGTGGTNYGYTF. Full variable domain (missing parts from reference TRBV5-1 and TRBJ1-2): KAGVTQTPRYLIKTRGQQVTLSCSPISGHRSVSWYQQTPGQGLQFLFEYFSETQRNKGNFPGRFSGRQFSNSRSEMNVSTLELGDSALYLCASSFAGTGGTNYGYTFGSGTRLTVV.

This clonotype was observed at least ten times. In DNA, the CDR3 is TGTGCCAGCAGTGAATCTACAGCTCCCTCAGGGTACACCTTC. Amino acids: CASSESTAPSGYTF. This rearrangement joins TRBV6-4 to TRBJ1-2, with D maybe TRBD1 (5 bases). CDR3 size: 14 residues. The V end was cut by 3 bases, the J end by 11 bases, with 19 bases between. CDR1 is MRHNA and CDR2 is SNTAGT in the germline V gene.

This clonotype was observed many times. CDR3 region: CALGGWVTEAFF. CDR3 DNA sequence: TGTGCCTTGGGCGGATGGGTCACTGAAGCTTTCTTT. The chain joins TRBV6-1 to TRBJ1-1; D ambiguous. The germline V gene has CDR1 MNHNS and CDR2 SASEGT. This CDR3 is built from 12 residues. Trimming shortened V by 11 bases and J by 4 bases, and 14 bases separated the two germline ends.

CDR3 loop: CSARGHGSPGYTF. The DNA of the CDR3 is TGCAGTGCTAGAGGGCACGGCAGCCCAGGCTACACCTTC. The chain links TRBV20-1 to TRBJ1-2; D uncertain. The CDR3 totals 13 residues. Germline CDR1 is DFQATT and CDR2 is SNEGSKA (reference sequence). V shed 1 base and J shed 8 bases, with 14 bases lying between them.

The CDR3 sequence is CASRDRVNGYTF. The CDR3 nucleotides read TGTGCCAGCAGAGACAGGGTAAATGGCTACACCTTC. This chain joins TRBV27 and TRBJ1-2; 7 positions match TRBD1. There are 12 residues in the CDR3. The V gene's germline CDR1 is MNHEY and CDR2 SMNVEV (reference sequence). V trimming: 6 bases; J trimming: 6 bases; junction bases outside the gene matches: 4.

The sample holds many counts of this clonotype. V gene TRBV15 combines with J gene TRBJ2-1; 9 positions agree with TRBD2. J gave up 7 bases and V 3 bases, and 7 bases lay outside the gene matches. Germline CDR1 LNHNV, CDR2 YYDKDF (reference sequence). The CDR3 consists of 15 residues. The CDR3 loop is CATSRVAGESNEQFF. CDR3 in DNA: TGTGCCACCAGCAGGGTAGCGGGAGAGTCAAATGAGCAGTTCTTC.

In this sample, this clonotype turned up many times. This chain connects TRBV7-9 to TRBJ2-6; D gene unclear. Trimming removed 1 base at V and 0 bases at J, with 7 bases between. The germline V gene has CDR1 SEHNR and CDR2 FQNEAQ (reference sequence). The CDR3 contains 16 residues. CDR3 in amino acids: CASSLVSGSGANVLTF. DNA of the CDR3: TGTGCCAGCAGCTTAGTTTCCGGCTCTGGGGCCAACGTCCTGACTTTC.

The V and J genes are TRBV4-2 and TRBJ1-1; TRBD1 is a possible D gene (5 bases). Trimming removed 0 bases at V and 11 bases at J, with 13 bases between. This CDR3 spans 13 amino acids. Germline lookup yields CDR1 LGHNA and CDR2 YNFKEQ. CDR3 amino acids: CASSQELGEYAFF. DNA of the CDR3: TGTGCCAGCAGCCAAGAATTGGGGGAGTATGCTTTCTTT.

In this sample, this clonotype turned up a few times. The V call is TRBV19, the J call TRBJ1-3, with a tentative D call TRBD1 (6 bases). This CDR3 region has 13 residues. The germline CDR1 and CDR2 sequences are LNHDA and SQIVND (reference sequence). The germline V and J ends were trimmed by 7 bases and 0 bases, with 7 bases remaining between them. Written as DNA, the CDR3 is TGTGCCAGTACAGGGGACTCTGGAAACACCATATATTTT. Its translation is CASTGDSGNTIYF.

This clonotype was seen a few times. The chain recombines TRBV5-1 with TRBJ1-2, with a tentative D call TRBD1 (5 bases). V was clipped by 4 bases and J by 6 bases, with 19 bases between them. Germline V CDR1 and CDR2: SGHRS, YFSETQ. The CDR3 runs to 15 residues. CDR3 DNA: TGCGCCAGCAGCCTGCGGTCCAGGGAGGCGAATGGCTACACCTTC. It translates to CASSLRSREANGYTF. The variable domain in full, with the rest retrieved from reference TRBV5-1 and TRBJ1-2, is KAGVTQTPRYLIKTRGQQVTLSCSPISGHRSVSWYQQTPGQGLQFLFEYFSETQRNKGNFPGRFSGRQFSNSRSEMNVSTLELGDSALYLCASSLRSREANGYTFGSGTRLTVV.

This clonotype was counted between two and nine times. The chain couples TRBV11-2 to TRBJ2-7; TRBD1 matches 10 bases. There are 17 residues in the CDR3. Trimming at V came to 0 bases and at J to 3 bases, leaving 8 bases not matched to a gene. Germline CDR1 SGHAT, CDR2 FQNNGV. The CDR3 DNA follows: TGTGCCAGCAGCTTAGATCTCCCTCGGACAGGGGGCTACGAGCAGTACTTC. This codes for CASSLDLPRTGGYEQYF.

This clonotype was seen only a few times. The chain employs TRBV5-6 and TRBJ2-1; the match to TRBD1 covers 9 bases. There are 14 residues in the CDR3. The trim removed 3 bases at V and 15 bases at J, leaving 13 bases unmatched. Germline V gene data show CDR1 as SGHDT and CDR2 as YYEEEE. CDR3 DNA: TGTGCCAGCAGCTCAGGTCGGACAGGGGTCACAAGGTTCTTC. Its protein product is CASSSGRTGVTRFF.

The gene calls are TRBV25-1 and TRBJ2-1; 11 nucleotides line up with TRBD2. The germline V gene encodes CDR1 MGHDK and CDR2 SYGVNS. The CDR3 has 15 amino acids. With V trimmed by 5 bases and J by 6 bases, 6 bases remained unmatched. The CDR3 DNA sequence: TGTGCCAGCAGTATACTTAGCGGGAGGGGCAATGAGCAGTTCTTC. It codes for CASSILSGRGNEQFF.